The 23 T cell receptor beta chains presented below share a single source sample, sequenced in a study of cytomegalovirus exposure and HLA in healthy donors (dated by TCRdb to between 2016 and 2019). The receptor library was made with the immunoSEQ multiplex PCR assay. The multiplex PCR relied on a mix of 60 forward primers for TCR Vbeta segments and 13 reverse primers for TCR Jbeta segments. In TCRdb, the immuneACCESS table is reduced to in-frame sequences with V and J assigned. These tables do not hold every clone; where another copy was compared, an unresolved V gene accounts for under half, and the others remain unexplained. The sample profile shows over 100,000 clones; about four fifths of them were found once. Approximately 23% of the sample rests with the top ten. Specimen: PBMCs. The receptors stem from a man aged 25 to 40 in good health and CMV-seropositive.

The chain's CDR3 is CAGNSGSSYEQYF. The CDR3 region has the DNA TGTGCCGGCAATAGCGGGAGTTCCTACGAGCAGTACTTC. The rearrangement links TRBV2 to TRBJ2-5; 9 bases align to TRBD2. The tail of the sequence fits TRBJ2-7 better, so the J call may be wrong. The CDR3 sequence is 13 residues long. Per the germline V gene, CDR1 is SNHLY and CDR2 is FYNNEI.

The genes are TRBV5-1 and TRBJ2-3; 9 bases match TRBD1. Trimming took 6 bases from V and 2 from J; bases not matched to a gene: 16. The V gene's germline CDR1 is SGHRS and CDR2 YFSETQ. CDR3 length equals 18 residues. The chain's CDR3 is CASTSQGGQGQNTDTQYF. CDR3 sequence (DNA): TGCGCCAGCACCTCCCAGGGGGGACAGGGACAGAACACAGATACGCAGTATTTT.

This clone was counted only a few times. At the DNA level, this CDR3 is encoded by other sequences in the same sample as well. The chain has TRBV5-8 and TRBJ1-5; D perhaps matches TRBD1 (5 bases). Trimming took 4 bases from V and 0 from J, leaving 11 bases between them. The CDR3 totals 15 residues. Germline V CDR1 and CDR2: SGHTS, YDEGEE. The DNA for the CDR3 is TGTGCCAGCAGCCTTCAGGGATATAGCAATCAGCCCCAGCATTTT. Amino acids: CASSLQGYSNQPQHF.

The genes are TRBV19 and TRBJ2-7, with D tentatively TRBD1 (5 bases). V shed 4 bases and J shed 2 bases, with 9 bases lying between them. Germline V CDR1 and CDR2: LNHDA, SQIVND (reference sequence). The CDR3 consists of 13 residues. CDR3 bases: TGTGCCAGTAGTAAAGACAGAACCTACGAGCAGTACTTC. Encoded protein: CASSKDRTYEQYF.

This clone has a single count. V and J are TRBV2 and TRBJ1-5; TRBD1 might be the D (6 bases). This CDR3 comprises 13 residues. From germline, CDR1 is SNHLY and CDR2 FYNNEI. Trimming stripped 2 bases from V and 7 bases from J, with 9 bases between. CDR3 in amino acids: CASSEMGAQPQHF. The CDR3 DNA reads TGTGCCAGCAGTGAAATGGGGGCCCAGCCCCAGCATTTT.

The chain links TRBV7-2 to TRBJ2-3; 15 bases map to TRBD2. Germline CDR1 SGHTA, CDR2 FQGNSA. V lost 5 bases to trimming and J lost 5 bases; unmatched junction nucleotides: 2. This CDR3 is 15 amino acids long. The CDR3 DNA follows: TGTGCCAGCAGCACGGGACTAGCGGGGGGAGATACGCAGTATTTT. It encodes CASSTGLAGGDTQYF.

The J gene is TRBJ1-1, the V gene TRBV18; 7 positions agree with TRBD1. V shed 8 bases, J shed 4 bases, and the junction held 10 bases outside the gene matches. In germline, CDR1 is KGHSH, CDR2 LQKENI. This CDR3 contains 14 residues. CDR3 amino acids: CASTTDRAATEAFF. As DNA, the CDR3 is TGTGCCAGCACAACTGACAGGGCTGCCACTGAAGCTTTCTTT.

DNA for the CDR3: TGTGCCAGCAGCTCCGGACAGGGAGTAAATACGCAGTATTTT. Protein product: CASSSGQGVNTQYF. The V call is TRBV5-4, the J call TRBJ2-3; 8 bases agree with TRBD1. The CDR3 is 14 residues long. Trimming took 3 bases from V and 7 from J; bases not matched to a gene: 7. The germline V gene has CDR1 SGHNT and CDR2 YYREEE (reference sequence). The variable domain in full, completed from reference TRBV5-4 and TRBJ2-3, reads ETGVTQSPTHLIKTRGQQVTLRCSSQSGHNTVSWYQQALGQGPQFIFQYYREEENGRGNFPPRFSGLQFPNYSSELNVNALELDDSALYLCASSSGQGVNTQYFGPGTRLTVL.

In its sample, this clone was seen a few times. The V call is TRBV6-1, the J call TRBJ2-6; the match to TRBD1 covers 7 bases. The CDR3 runs to 17 residues. Germline-derived CDR1 and CDR2 are MNHNS and SASEGT. The J segment lost 0 bases and the V segment lost 1 base, leaving 3 bases of the junction unmatched. Written as DNA, the CDR3 is TGTGCCAGCAGTGAAGGGACAGGCAGCTCTGGGGCCAACGTCCTGACTTTC. Its protein is CASSEGTGSSGANVLTF.

The rearrangement joins TRBV5-8 to TRBJ1-4; a possible D gene is TRBD1 (5 bases). This CDR3 has 16 amino acids. Germline V lookup: CDR1 SGHTS, CDR2 YDEGEE. V was pared by 2 bases and J by 0 bases, with 11 bases between. CDR3 residues: CASSFGDSATNEKLFF. Written as DNA, the CDR3 is TGTGCCAGCAGCTTCGGTGACAGCGCAACTAATGAAAAACTGTTTTTT.

V usage is TRBV28 and J usage is TRBJ2-2, with D possibly matching TRBD1 (6 bases). CDR1 is MDHEN, CDR2 SYDVKM, per germline. V dropped 7 bases and J dropped 5 bases, with 23 bases sitting between them. The CDR3 sequence is 17 residues long. The CDR3 coding sequence is TGTGCCAGCATCTCGCGCCGGGACACCCTTTTTACCGGGGAGCTGTTTTTT. Protein product: CASISRRDTLFTGELFF.

CDR3 in amino acids: CASSETWSDSPLHF. CDR3 sequence (DNA): TGTGCCAGCAGTGAAACGTGGAGTGATTCACCCCTCCACTTT. The chain has TRBV2 and TRBJ1-6; D gene ambiguous. V gave up 2 bases and J gave up 8 bases, with 10 bases separating them. This CDR3 comprises 14 residues. Looked up from germline, CDR1 is SNHLY and CDR2 is FYNNEI.

The chain has TRBV2 and TRBJ1-4; 8 positions match TRBD1. Germline V CDR1 and CDR2: SNHLY, FYNNEI. V lost 4 bases to trimming and J lost 7 bases; unmatched junction nucleotides: 8. The CDR3 has 15 amino acids. CDR3 sequence (DNA): TGTGCCAGCAGTGCCAGGGGGCTGGGGAGTGAAAAACTGTTTTTT. Encoded protein: CASSARGLGSEKLFF.

The chain is built from TRBV12-5 and TRBJ2-7; TRBD1 aligns across 8 bases. The CDR3 extends over 12 amino acids. The V and J ends lost 9 bases and 2 bases, in that order; junction bases with no gene match: 3. The germline gives CDR1 LGHNT, CDR2 FRNRAP. The CDR3 is CARSDRAYEQYF. In DNA, the CDR3 is TGTGCTAGATCGGACAGGGCCTACGAGCAGTACTTC. Full variable domain (remainder filled in from reference TRBV12-5 and TRBJ2-7): DARVTQTPRHKVTEMGQEVTMRCQPILGHNTVFWYRQTMMQGLELLAYFRNRAPLDDSGMPKDRFSAEMPDATLATLKIQPSEPRDSAVYFCARSDRAYEQYFGPGTRLTVT.

There are a few counts of this clone. The V gene is TRBV7-2, the J gene TRBJ1-1, with 7 nucleotides matching TRBD1. The junction had 8 bases not matched to a gene; V was cut back by 6 bases and J by 4 bases. The CDR3 has 14 amino acids. Per the germline V gene, CDR1 is SGHTA and CDR2 is FQGNSA. The CDR3 nucleotides read TGTGCCAGCAGGGAACAGGGGTTCGTCACTGAAGCTTTCTTT. It specifies CASREQGFVTEAFF. Combining the CDR3 with reference TRBV7-2 and TRBJ1-1 gives the whole variable domain GAGVSQSPSNKVTEKGKDVELRCDPISGHTALYWYRQSLGQGLEFLIYFQGNSAPDKSGLPSDRFSAERTGGSVSTLTIQRTQQEDSAVYLCASREQGFVTEAFFGQGTRLTVV.

The chain joins TRBV6-1 to TRBJ2-2; tentative D call: TRBD1 (6 bases). Deletions cut 6 bases from V and 1 base from J, with 9 bases between. From germline, CDR1 is MNHNS and CDR2 SASEGT. This CDR3 is built from 14 residues. In DNA form, the CDR3 reads TGTGCCAGCAGGGGACAATGGAACACCGGGGAGCTGTTTTTT. Amino acid sequence: CASRGQWNTGELFF.

This clone was seen a few times. The chain combines TRBV9 with TRBJ1-1; 8 nucleotides align to TRBD1. Germline lookup yields CDR1 SGDLS and CDR2 YYNGEE. This CDR3 has 17 amino acids. Trimming cost V 2 bases and J 0 bases; bases outside gene matches: 9. Written as DNA, the CDR3 is TGTGCCAGCAGCGTCGCACCGTCGGGACAGGTGAACACTGAAGCTTTCTTT. Its translation is CASSVAPSGQVNTEAFF.

In DNA form, the CDR3 reads TGTGCCACCCCGGGACTAGCGGGCCCCGGCACCGGGGAGCTGTTTTTT. Its protein is CATPGLAGPGTGELFF. The chain couples TRBV7-9 to TRBJ2-2; 12 positions match TRBD2. The CDR3 sequence is 16 residues long. The ends lost 10 bases at V and 4 bases at J; junction bases unmatched: 10. Looked up from germline, CDR1 is SEHNR and CDR2 is FQNEAQ (reference sequence).

The chain employs TRBV6-1 and TRBJ1-3, with TRBD1 as a possible D gene (6 bases). V was cut by 1 base and J by 0 bases, with 16 bases left in between. The CDR3 has 18 amino acids. Germline V CDR1 and CDR2: MNHNS, SASEGT. The CDR3 reads CASSEDVSGQSSGNTIYF. CDR3 nucleotides: TGTGCCAGCAGTGAAGACGTTTCTGGACAGTCCTCTGGAAACACCATATATTTT.

The chain recombines TRBV2 with TRBJ1-5; D may be TRBD1 (6 bases). CDR3 length: 13 amino acids. The germline V and J ends were trimmed by 5 bases and 5 bases, with 10 bases remaining between them. The germline V gene has CDR1 SNHLY and CDR2 FYNNEI. CDR3 region: CASSRGWDQPQHF. The CDR3 nucleotides read TGTGCCAGCAGTAGGGGGTGGGATCAGCCCCAGCATTTT. Complete variable domain (other parts from reference TRBV2 and TRBJ1-5): EPEVTQTPSHQVTQMGQEVILRCVPISNHLYFYWYRQILGQKVEFLVSFYNNEISEKSEIFDDQFSVERPDGSNFTLKIRSTKLEDSAMYFCASSRGWDQPQHFGDGTRLSIL.

J is TRBJ1-6 and V is TRBV5-4; no definite D call. Germline V lookup: CDR1 SGHNT, CDR2 YYREEE (reference sequence). The V end was cut by 0 bases, the J end by 8 bases, with 12 bases between. This CDR3 contains 15 residues. The CDR3 sequence: CASSLEILVDSPLHF. The CDR3 region has the DNA TGTGCCAGCAGCTTGGAGATTCTAGTGGATTCACCCCTCCACTTT.

This chain connects TRBV11-2 to TRBJ2-7, with D perhaps TRBD2 (5 bases). V lost 5 bases, J lost 7 bases, and 15 bases lay in between. The CDR3 contains 13 residues. CDR1 is SGHAT, CDR2 FQNNGV, per germline. The DNA of the CDR3 is TGTGCCAGCAGCCGCTGGGAGATCCGGGAGCAGTACTTC. Its translation is CASSRWEIREQYF. The complete variable domain, with remaining parts taken from reference TRBV11-2 and TRBJ2-7, reads EAGVAQSPRYKIIEKRQSVAFWCNPISGHATLYWYQQILGQGPKLLIQFQNNGVVDDSQLPKDRFSAERLKGVDSTLKIQPAKLEDSAVYLCASSRWEIREQYFGPGTRLTVT.

This chain joins TRBV5-6 and TRBJ1-6, with 7 bases matching TRBD1. The J segment lost 9 bases and the V segment lost 0 bases, leaving 12 bases of the junction unmatched. This CDR3 spans 17 amino acids. The V gene's germline CDR1 is SGHDT and CDR2 YYEEEE. CDR3 in DNA: TGTGCCAGCAGCTTGGGGAGCTGGCCAGGGGGTATTTCACCCCTCCACTTT. This gives the protein CASSLGSWPGGISPLHF.